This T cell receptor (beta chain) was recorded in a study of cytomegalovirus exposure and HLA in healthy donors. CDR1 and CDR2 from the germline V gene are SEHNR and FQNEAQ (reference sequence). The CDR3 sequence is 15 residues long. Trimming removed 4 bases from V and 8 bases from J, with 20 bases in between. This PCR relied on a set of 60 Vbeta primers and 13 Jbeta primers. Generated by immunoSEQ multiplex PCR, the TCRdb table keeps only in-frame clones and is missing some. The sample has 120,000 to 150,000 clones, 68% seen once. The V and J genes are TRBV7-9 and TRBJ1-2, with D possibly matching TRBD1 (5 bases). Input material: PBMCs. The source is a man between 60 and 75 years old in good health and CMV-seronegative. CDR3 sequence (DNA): TGTGCCAGCAGCTCTGACCCCAGGGTAGTGTGGGGCTACACCTTC. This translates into CASSSDPRVVWGYTF.